This TCR beta chain was identified in a study of blood T cell repertoires in COVID-19. The germline CDR1 and CDR2 sequences are KGHDR and SFDVKD. V lost 8 bases and J 0 bases, leaving 12 bases between the germline ends. This CDR3 contains 15 residues. Original handling: For nucleated cells, counts were estimated from reference gene primer amplification. Some clones are missing from TCRdb's copy, which holds only in-frame ones; the method was immunoSEQ multiplex PCR. For V, J and clone size, that table is used; D and trimming come from the DNA. The sample lists 300,000 to 450,000 clones; around 85% were seen once.

The sample was peripheral blood. The chain links TRBV24-1 to TRBJ2-2; possible D gene TRBD1, 5 bases. This TCR came from a woman under 30 with acute or convalescent COVID-19. CDR3 sequence: CATTRKGSNTGELFF. The CDR3 region has the DNA TGTGCCACCACCAGGAAGGGGTCGAACACCGGGGAGCTGTTTTTT.